Described below is a single T cell receptor beta chain sequence and its context. This entry is derived from a study of blood T cell repertoires in COVID-19. In the study overall: The United States, Italy and Spain were the sources of the acute and convalescent COVID-19 samples. From T cells, B-cell-depleted T cells, or PBMCs came the material, which was cDNA or gDNA.

The CDR3 runs to 12 residues. CDR1 and CDR2 (germline): SQVTM, ANQGSEA. V lost 7 bases to trimming and J lost 3 bases; unmatched junction nucleotides: 5. How the authors handled the data: Amplifying reference gene primers gave estimates of nucleated cell counts. Measured with immunoSEQ multiplex PCR; TCRdb has only the in-frame clones, and not every one. V, J and clone size derive from that table, while D and trimming were established from the DNA sequence. The top ten clones hold about 9.9% of a sample with approximately 210,000 clones, 65% to 90% of them seen once. Recruited during active infection, patients (from Seattle) were subsequently followed longitudinally.

The receptor comes from a man aged 45-60 years with COVID-19, enrolled during active disease. J is TRBJ1-1 and V is TRBV29-1; TRBD1 agrees at 7 bases. Sequencing was carried out using peripheral blood. The CDR3 coding sequence is TGCAGCGCCGTTACAGGGGACACTGAAGCTTTCTTT. Protein: CSAVTGDTEAFF.